This TCR beta chain is drawn from a study of T cells after yellow fever vaccination. General observations from the study: Researchers cautioned that FACS-sorted repertoires could harbor abundant clonotypes contaminating from the bulk population. Post-booster samples contained most primary-vaccination clones (just under 98% CD4, approximately 88% CD8). A secondary response was less intense yet reached its peak sooner, at day 5 versus 15.

The CDR3 runs 11 residues. The germline V gene has CDR1 LGHNA and CDR2 YSLEER. This clonotype was seen a handful of times. The antigen is not known. The junction departs from the called germline gene at one end, perhaps through a read error. TCR cDNA was made by 5'RACE template switching, adding a universal primer site and UMIs. TCRdb independently ran MiXCR on the 5' RACE reads; one entry per CDR3 protein. Among hundreds of thousands of distinct CDR3 sequences, roughly 8.7% were seen once, and the ten largest hold roughly 18%. The rearrangement joins TRBV4-3 to TRBJ2-5, with D possibly being TRBD1 or TRBD2 (5 bases each). The clonotype was recovered from a man between 18 and 29 years old who received the YFV17D yellow fever vaccine. The starting material was PBMCs, obtained on the day of the first yellow fever vaccination. CDR3 amino acids: CASSQAGAWSF. The CDR3 nucleotides are TGCGCCAGCAGCCAAGCCGGGGCCTGGTCCTTC.